A selection of T cell receptor beta chains follows, all from one sample in a study of neoadjuvant anti-PD-1 for oral cavity cancer. Assay used: immunoSEQ multiplex PCR; TCRdb lists only in-frame clones, some missing. The top ten clones hold roughly 2.4% of a sample with about 14,000 clones, 62% of them seen once. The sample here was PBMCs, taken before nivolumab (anti-PD-1) treatment. The receptors stem from a person aged 35-79 years with oral cavity squamous cell carcinoma. CDR3s include the opening cysteine and the closing phenylalanine or tryptophan. A D gene is named only where the DNA matches it firmly. A clone size is listed for some rows: how often the clone was seen (once, few, many), or a class if it is expanded.

V: TRBV5-1
J: TRBJ1-4
size: .
D: .
CDR3: CASSASAEIHNEKLFF
DNA: TGCGCCAGCAGCGCCTCCGCAGAGATTCATAATGAAAAACTGTTTTTT

V: TRBV28
J: TRBJ2-7
size: .
D: TRBD2
CDR3: CASSSRTSGIYEQYF
DNA: TGTGCCAGCAGTTCCCGGACTAGCGGGATCTACGAGCAGTACTTC

V: TRBV30
J: TRBJ2-7
size: once
D: TRBD2
CDR3: CAWRLAGVNEQYF
DNA: TGTGCCTGGAGACTAGCGGGAGTCAACGAGCAGTACTTC

V: TRBV6-5
J: TRBJ1-1
size: few
D: .
CDR3: CASSYGGGGEAFF
DNA: TGTGCCAGCAGTTACGGGGGCGGAGGTGAAGCTTTCTTT

V: TRBV5-6
J: TRBJ2-2
size: .
D: TRBD2
CDR3: CASSPDGLAGLGTGELFF
DNA: TGTGCCAGCAGCCCCGACGGGTTAGCGGGGCTAGGCACCGGGGAGCTGTTTTTT

V: TRBV27
J: TRBJ1-5
size: .
D: .
CDR3: CASSPDSLSNQPQHF
DNA: TGTGCCAGCAGTCCAGACAGCCTTAGCAATCAGCCCCAGCATTTT

V: TRBV7-2
J: TRBJ2-7
size: .
D: TRBD1
CDR3: CASSVTGERSYEQYF
DNA: TGTGCCAGCAGCGTCACAGGGGAGAGGTCCTACGAGCAGTACTTC

V: TRBV6-5
J: TRBJ1-1
size: .
D: .
CDR3: CASSGRGSNTEAFF
DNA: TGTGCCAGCAGTGGCAGAGGATCGAACACTGAAGCTTTCTTT

V: TRBV5-1
J: TRBJ2-5
size: few
D: TRBD2
CDR3: CASSLAGLAGQLKETQYF
DNA: TGCGCCAGCAGCTTGGCCGGGCTAGCGGGACAGTTAAAAGAGACCCAGTACTTC

V: TRBV10-1
J: TRBJ1-1
size: .
D: TRBD1
CDR3: CASSESGTGTAFF
DNA: TGCGCCAGCAGTGAGTCGGGGACAGGGACAGCTTTCTTT

V: TRBV5-1
J: TRBJ2-2
size: .
D: TRBD2
CDR3: CASSQGTSGSGGELFF
DNA: TGCGCCAGCAGCCAAGGGACTAGCGGGAGCGGCGGGGAGCTGTTTTTT

V: TRBV27
J: TRBJ2-7
size: .
D: .
CDR3: CASGRQEYEQYF
DNA: TGTGCCAGCGGGCGACAGGAGTACGAGCAGTACTTC

V: TRBV15
J: TRBJ1-5
size: .
D: TRBD1
CDR3: CATSRSTGGGNQPQHF
DNA: TGTGCCACCAGCAGGTCGACAGGGGGCGGCAATCAGCCCCAGCATTTT

V: TRBV6-6
J: TRBJ1-6
size: .
D: .
CDR3: CASSPNMDSPLHF
DNA: TGTGCCAGCAGTCCCAACATGGATTCACCCCTCCACTTT